Presented here are 8 T cell receptor beta chains from one specimen sequenced in a study of blood T cell repertoires in COVID-19. Sequenced by immunoSEQ multiplex PCR; TCRdb stores in-frame clones only, minus some. The sample holds roughly 230,000 clones, 70% to 90% seen once. The sequencing sample was made of peripheral blood. These receptors all come from a man aged 50-60 years with acute or convalescent COVID-19.

The genes are TRBV7-9 and TRBJ2-5; D call uncertain. Germline CDR1 reads SEHNR; CDR2 reads FQNEAQ (reference sequence). The CDR3 has 15 amino acids. V dropped 3 bases and J dropped 3 bases, with 14 bases sitting between them. CDR3 coding DNA: TGTGCCAGCAGCTTGGCTCTCAGTAATGAAGAGACCCAGTACTTC. Its translation is CASSLALSNEETQYF.

The J gene is TRBJ2-3, the V gene TRBV19; D possibly corresponds to TRBD2 (6 bases). Germline CDR1 and CDR2: LNHDA and SQIVND (reference sequence). Trimming took off 5 bases at V and 6 bases at J, with 18 bases between the two ends. This CDR3 has 15 residues. This chain's CDR3 is CASSHRSGPLDTQYF. CDR3 nucleotides: TGTGCCAGTAGTCACCGCAGCGGGCCACTGGATACGCAGTATTTT.

This clone has a single count. This chain joins TRBV2 and TRBJ1-4; D is unresolved. CDR3 size: 13 residues. The V gene's germline CDR1 is SNHLY and CDR2 FYNNEI. Trimming took off 7 bases at V and 4 bases at J, with 10 bases between the two ends. CDR3 sequence reads: CASKLSNNEKLFF. CDR3 bases: TGTGCCAGCAAGCTTTCAAATAATGAAAAACTGTTTTTT.

V is TRBV21-1 and J is TRBJ2-1; TRBD1, as called in the table, went unchecked against the DNA. TRBV21-1 is termed a pseudogene. The CDR3 loop spans 17 amino acids. CDR3 amino acids: CASSKVPGGTAVDEQFF. Written as DNA, the CDR3 is TGTGCCAGCAGCAAAGTACCAGGGGGGACAGCCGTGGATGAGCAGTTCTTC.

The rearrangement uses TRBV9 and TRBJ1-2, with D uncertain. V shed 3 bases and J shed 2 bases, with 2 bases lying between them. Germline loops: CDR1 SGDLS, CDR2 YYNGEE. This CDR3 has 11 residues. The CDR3 sequence is CASSANYGYTF. The DNA of the CDR3 is TGTGCCAGCAGCGCAAACTATGGCTACACCTTC.

The rearrangement uses TRBV27 and TRBJ2-1; 12 bases fit TRBD2. Germline V lookup: CDR1 MNHEY, CDR2 SMNVEV (reference sequence). The CDR3 is 18 residues long. V was pared by 5 bases and J by 0 bases, with 8 bases of the junction left unmatched. The CDR3 region is CASSRTSGAPISYNEQFF. DNA of the CDR3: TGTGCCAGCAGTCGGACTAGCGGGGCACCCATCTCCTACAATGAGCAGTTCTTC.

The table lists this clone with a count of one. This chain joins TRBV11-2 and TRBJ2-7; TRBD1 might be the D (6 bases). CDR3 length: 15 amino acids. The germline CDR1 and CDR2 sequences are SGHAT and FQNNGV. V lost 2 bases to trimming and J lost 0 bases, with 11 bases between them. CDR3 loop: CASSLNRDSSYEQYF. In nucleotides, the CDR3 is TGTGCCAGCAGCTTAAACAGGGATAGCTCCTACGAGCAGTACTTC.

The chain employs TRBV7-3 and TRBJ2-6; a weak D match, TRBD1 (5 bases). Germline CDR1 reads SGHTA; CDR2 reads FQGTGA. The CDR3 sequence is 14 residues long. V was trimmed by 4 bases and J by 12 bases, leaving 16 bases between them. CDR3 sequence (DNA): TGTGCCAGCAGCTCACTCCAGGGATTCCCCGTCCTGACTTTC. This encodes CASSSLQGFPVLTF.